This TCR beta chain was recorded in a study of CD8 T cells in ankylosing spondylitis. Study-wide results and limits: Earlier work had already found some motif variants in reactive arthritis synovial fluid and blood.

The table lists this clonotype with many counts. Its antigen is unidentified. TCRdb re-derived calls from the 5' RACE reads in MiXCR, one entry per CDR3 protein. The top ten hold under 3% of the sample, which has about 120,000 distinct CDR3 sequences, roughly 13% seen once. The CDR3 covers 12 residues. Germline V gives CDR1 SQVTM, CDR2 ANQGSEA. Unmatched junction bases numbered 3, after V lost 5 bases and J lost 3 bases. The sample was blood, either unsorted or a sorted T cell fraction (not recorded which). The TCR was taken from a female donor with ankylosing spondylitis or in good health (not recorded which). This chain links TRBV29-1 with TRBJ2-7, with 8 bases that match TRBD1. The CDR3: CSVKGTGYEQYF. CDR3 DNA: TGCAGCGTTAAAGGGACAGGCTACGAGCAGTACTTC.